Many counts were recorded for the clone carrying this T cell receptor beta chain. The sample comes from a study of shared clonotypes between healthy human individuals. The CDR3 loop spans 15 amino acids. With 0 bases clipped from V and 8 bases from J, the junction kept 8 bases outside the gene matches. Per the germline V gene, CDR1 is SGHDT and CDR2 is YYEEEE. Original handling: Without quality scores, immunoSEQ junctional reads could not be filtered like full-length reads. The data were produced by immunoSEQ multiplex PCR, yet TCRdb's version contains in-frame clones alone and is incomplete. The DNA was the basis for D and trimming; V, J and clone size are from that table. The table includes over a million clones, around 82% detected once.

Sequenced input: memory CD4+ T cells from PBMCs. As to subset: CD45RA-negative fraction. This clonotype originated in a man younger than 30 in good health. Some clones in this sample may be carry-over from other donors' samples. The V and J genes are TRBV5-6 and TRBJ2-1, with 7 bases fitting TRBD1. CDR3 in amino acids: CASSLVDRVTDEQFF. The CDR3 nucleotides are TGTGCCAGCAGCTTGGTTGACAGGGTAACGGATGAGCAGTTCTTC.